This T cell receptor (beta chain) emerged from a study of chemoradiotherapy in HPV16-positive cancers. Study-wide results and caveats: HPV-specific T cells were functionally defined from only two HPV16-positive patients.

A note on this clone: What it recognizes is unknown.

Here immunoSEQ multiplex PCR was the method, and the copy in TCRdb shows in-frame clones only, minus some. The sample includes more than 7,500 clones, approximately 91% seen only once; the top ten take roughly 4%. This TCR was sampled from a human donor with HPV-associated anogenital cancer. The material sequenced was blood, taken from a patient who underwent chemoradiotherapy.

DNA for the CDR3: TGCGCCAGCAGTGAGTCGCTCTCACCCTATGGGGAGCAGTACTTC. It is translated as CASSESLSPYGEQYF. The gene calls are TRBV10-1 and TRBJ2-7; D is unclear. From germline, CDR1 is WNHNN and CDR2 SYGVQD (reference sequence). V lost 0 bases to trimming and J lost 7 bases, with 16 bases between them. The CDR3 sequence is 15 residues long.